This T cell receptor (beta chain) was recorded in a study of TIL therapy for anti-PD-1-resistant metastatic lung cancer. The V and J ends lost 5 bases and 0 bases respectively, with 15 bases between them. The CDR3 length is 16 residues. Germline V CDR1 and CDR2: SEHNR, FQNEAQ (reference sequence). The libraries were made with immunoSEQ v3. Here immunoSEQ multiplex PCR was the method, and the copy in TCRdb shows in-frame clones only, minus some. Here the sample spans about 95,000 clones, about 71% being singletons. Time point reported: pre-treatment sample, taken before nivolumab and TIL therapy. Tumor tissue came from excised metastases, mostly pleural nodules or supraclavicular lymph nodes.

The clonotype originates from a person between 30 and 80 years old with non-small cell lung cancer. Sequencing used tumor tissue, obtained at baseline. The chain uses TRBV7-9 and TRBJ2-3, with a possible D match to TRBD2 (7 bases). In DNA, the CDR3 is TGTGCCAGCAGCCCCCCGGGGGGCCCTAGCACAGATACGCAGTATTTT. It encodes CASSPPGGPSTDTQYF.